A single sample is the source of the 20 T cell receptor beta chains below, sequenced in a study of monozygotic twins with inflammatory bowel disease. TCRdb reprocessed the 5' RACE reads, keeping one entry per CDR3 protein, no DNA. This sample's table reports around 380,000 distinct CDR3 sequences. Sequencing was performed on blood. The receptor set was obtained from a human donor with ulcerative colitis or Crohn's disease, or a healthy co-twin of an affected twin (not recorded which).

V and J are TRBV9 and TRBJ2-7; the TCRdb D gene call, TRBD2, has no DNA to confirm it. Germline assignment: CDR1 SGDLS and CDR2 YYNGEE. The CDR3 is 15 residues long. The CDR3 region is CASSPGTSGAYEQYF.

The chain carries TRBV7-2 and TRBJ2-7; TCRdb gives TRBD2 as the D gene, but with no DNA this cannot be confirmed. CDR3 length: 14 amino acids. CDR1 and CDR2 (germline): SGHTA, FQGNSA. The CDR3 region is CASSSWTGLGEQYF.

CDR3 region: CASSLRYAGVHTGELFF. J is TRBJ2-2 and V is TRBV11-1; as DNA is missing, the TRBD2 call by TCRdb cannot be tested. Germline V CDR1 and CDR2: SGHAT, FQDESV (reference sequence). The CDR3 has 17 residues.

The chain joins TRBV5-1 to TRBJ2-3; no DNA is available, so the TRBD1 call from TCRdb remains unchecked. In germline, CDR1 is SGHRS, CDR2 YFSETQ. The CDR3 has 15 residues. The CDR3 region is CASSSGQGFTDTQYF.

This chain links TRBV19 with TRBJ1-5; TCRdb's D call, TRBD1, is unchecked because there is no DNA. The V gene's germline CDR1 is LNHDA and CDR2 SQIVND (reference sequence). The CDR3 has 16 amino acids. This chain's CDR3 is CASSIRSRGAYQPQHF.

J is TRBJ1-2 and V is TRBV6-6. The CDR3 spans 13 residues. CDR1 is MNHNY, CDR2 SVGAGI, per germline (reference sequence). CDR3 in amino acids: CASNRQAIYGYTF.

This sequence joins TRBV28 and TRBJ2-1; TCRdb picks TRBD2, but there is no DNA to check that call. The germline CDR1 and CDR2 sequences are MDHEN and SYDVKM. The length of the CDR3 is 14 residues. The CDR3 spells CASRREGPGGEQFF.

This sequence joins TRBV28 and TRBJ1-5. The CDR3 is made up of 15 amino acids. Germline V gene data show CDR1 as MDHEN and CDR2 as SYDVKM. The CDR3 here is CASRSGLPPRQPQHF. The complete variable domain, with remaining parts taken from reference TRBV28 and TRBJ1-5, reads DVKVTQSSRYLVKRTGEKVFLECVQDMDHENMFWYRQDPGLGLRLIYFSYDVKMKEKGDIPEGYSVSREKKERFSLILESASTNQTSMYLCASRSGLPPRQPQHFGDGTRLSIL.

The chain uses TRBV9 and TRBJ2-3; TCRdb lists TRBD2, though no DNA is available to test this call. CDR1 is SGDLS, CDR2 YYNGEE, per germline. CDR3 length: 14 amino acids. The CDR3 here is CASSFSGTTDTQYF.

This chain connects TRBV12-3 or TRBV12-4 to TRBJ2-1. The CDR3 runs to 12 residues. The CDR3 spells CASSFSGNEQFF.

The chain links TRBV7-3 to TRBJ2-2. The CDR3 is 17 amino acids. The V gene's germline CDR1 is SGHTA and CDR2 FQGTGA. The CDR3 protein is CASSPKATGANTGELFF.

The chain couples TRBV9 to TRBJ2-3; TCRdb lists TRBD2, though no DNA is available to test this call. The CDR3 contains 16 residues. The germline gives CDR1 SGDLS, CDR2 YYNGEE. This chain's CDR3 is CASSLSGLQRTDTQYF. Variable domain in full (rest from reference TRBV9 and TRBJ2-3): DSGVTQTPKHLITATGQRVTLRCSPRSGDLSVYWYQQSLDQGLQFLIQYYNGEERAKGNILERFSAQQFPDLHSELNLSSLELGDSALYFCASSLSGLQRTDTQYFGPGTRLTVL.

This chain joins TRBV9 and TRBJ1-1; the D call from TCRdb, TRBD1, cannot be confirmed without DNA. Germline V CDR1 and CDR2: SGDLS, YYNGEE. This CDR3 has 14 residues. The CDR3 loop is CASSVVGTGTEAFF.

The chain combines TRBV19 with TRBJ2-4; as DNA is missing, the TRBD1 call by TCRdb cannot be tested. The CDR3 has 15 amino acids. CDR1 LNHDA and CDR2 SQIVND come from the germline V gene (reference sequence). This CDR3 is CASNEGVLAKNIQYF.

The chain couples TRBV4-3 to TRBJ2-3; with no DNA, the TCRdb D assignment of TRBD1 cannot be verified. Germline V gene lookup returns CDR1 LGHNA and CDR2 YSLEER. The CDR3 loop spans 14 amino acids. The CDR3 spells CASSQNRFSNTQYF.

The chain has TRBV15 and TRBJ2-7; the D gene TCRdb calls, TRBD1, cannot be checked with no DNA. The CDR3 extends over 14 amino acids. From germline, CDR1 is LNHNV and CDR2 YYDKDF (reference sequence). The CDR3 spells CATSRLGGAYEQYF.

The V and J genes are TRBV12-3 or TRBV12-4 and TRBJ2-3. CDR3 length equals 13 residues. Here the CDR3 reads CASSSQNTDTQYF.

V usage is TRBV24-1 and J usage is TRBJ2-2; TCRdb indicates TRBD1, and absent DNA this call remains unverified. Germline-derived CDR1 and CDR2 are KGHDR and SFDVKD. This CDR3 contains 14 residues. CDR3 in amino acids: CATSDTGFTGELFF.

This sequence joins TRBV7-2 and TRBJ2-1; TCRdb's D call, TRBD1, is unchecked because there is no DNA. The germline V gene has CDR1 SGHTA and CDR2 FQGNSA. The CDR3 spans 14 residues. CDR3 sequence: CASSSNRGYNEQFF.

The CDR3: CASSQLGPDTQYF. V gene TRBV11-2 combines with J gene TRBJ2-3; checking the TCRdb D call of TRBD1 is not possible without DNA. CDR1 SGHAT and CDR2 FQNNGV come from the germline V gene. The CDR3 length is 13 residues.